The T cell receptor beta chain described here comes from a study of shared clonotypes between healthy human individuals (dated by TCRdb to the early 2020s). Background on the whole study: The cohort included three men and a couple of women between 18 and 49 years of age. The study deeply sequenced blood TCR repertoires of five healthy adults to estimate repertoire size and the extent of clonotype sharing between individuals. Between about 0.85 and 8.9 billion PBMCs per donor were obtained by leukapheresis. Per donor, three plates each were used for CD4 naive and CD4 memory, two for CD8 naive, and one for CD8 memory. Different laboratories and diverse techniques were used to prepare libraries and sequence TCR repertoires, to increase sequencing depth and limit assay-specific biases.

About this clone: It has no known antigen specificity. Per-nucleotide qualities are absent, and no much larger clonotype sits a single base away.

As encoded in the germline V gene, CDR1 is MDHEN while CDR2 is SYDVKM. Reading from cysteine to phenylalanine, the CDR3 counts 14 amino acids. CDR3 DNA only is kept here, 42 bases in frame from base 1. V lost 3 bases and J lost 7 bases; the stretch between them is 12 bases long. TCR CDR3 regions were amplified from genomic DNA by multiplex PCR using the deep immunoSEQ assay. For each cell subset, the extracted genomic DNA was distributed evenly across all wells of several immunoSEQ 96-well plates, and each plate served as one replicate. Each replicate PCR for sorted subsets received roughly 0.2 ug genomic DNA, equal to roughly 33,000 T cell genomes. The purified libraries were quantified using a Qubit 3.0 fluorometer, sized with a Bioanalyzer 2100, and then quantified again using the KAPA Library Quantification kit. Each immunoSEQ 96-well plate was sequenced on its own single-read 150-cycle Illumina NextSeq 550 flow cell. Per the authors' processing: The immunoSEQ output contained only junctional sequences without quality scores, so filtering could not match that applied to full-length reads. Sequences were annotated with PyIR, a Python wrapper for IgBLAST v1.9, using IMGT germline references to assign V/J genes and CDR3. Any read was removed if the V/J assignment was weak (E-value above 1e-6), the CDR3 was missing, or the read contained stop codons, out-of-frame junctions, or ambiguous translated residues. V3J clonotypes were defined as sequences sharing the same inferred V gene, J gene, and CDR3 amino acid sequence. Percentage overlap between repertoires was calculated by dividing the number of shared unique clonotypes by the size of the smaller repertoire. RTK rarefaction, the Chao1 estimator, and Recon v2.1 estimates of unobserved clonotypes were used to assess repertoire richness. Generation probabilities for all TCRbeta clonotypes obtained by the gDNA method from four donors were computed using OLGA. TCRdb mirrors the immuneACCESS table, restricted to in-frame sequences. Some clones are absent from its copies; in checked studies, under half trace to an unresolved V gene, and the reason for the others is unknown. That table furnishes V, J and clone size, whereas the DNA furnished D and trimming. The table for this sample lists about 680,000 clones; roughly 73% of them were counted only once. The top ten hold 1.5% to 2% of the sample.

Results the study describes overall, beyond this receptor: Higher generation probabilities were observed for clonotypes shared by all four sorted-subset donors than for non-shared clonotypes. Sampling was restricted to blood, and TCR repertoires in tissue are likely to differ from TCR repertoires in blood. Because the study included only a small number of donors, the genetic and exposure-history diversity represented was limited. Even with the large sequencing depth, rarefaction of the sorted-subset datasets indicated that sequencing was incomplete. Based on pairwise subsampling, the degree of clonotype sharing among donors was expected to be affected by sequencing depth. Approximately 5% of naive CD4, around 4% of naive CD8, roughly 2.4% of memory CD4, and about 0.4% of memory CD8 clonotypes were shared across a handful of donors. Larger estimated clonotype richness was generally found for naive subsets than for memory subsets.

Donors were healthy HIV-negative adults with no recently reported acute infections or vaccinations. All donors were Caucasian adults living in Nashville, Tennessee, USA. Magnetic negative selection was used to enrich CD4+ T cells, after which naive cells were positively selected on CD45RA and the negative fraction became the memory subset. Blood was obtained by leukapheresis, after which PBMCs were separated by Ficoll-Histopaque density gradient centrifugation and cryopreserved in liquid nitrogen vapor phase. Analytical flow cytometry was used to check the purity and quantity of each magnetically sorted T cell population. Genomic DNA was isolated from each sorted fraction and quantified by UV absorbance on a Nanodrop 2000c.

Here the chain combines TRBV28 and TRBJ2-2, with the identity of the D gene unclear. This receptor was identified in a woman in her thirties in good health. Sequences were obtained from memory CD4+ T cells sorted from blood. The sample's cell subset or site label, in plain terms: CD45RA-negative fraction. The sequence in DNA is TGTGCCAGCAGTTTTCTCGCAGTCTACGGGGAGCTGTTTTTT. Its translation reads: CASSFLAVYGELFF.